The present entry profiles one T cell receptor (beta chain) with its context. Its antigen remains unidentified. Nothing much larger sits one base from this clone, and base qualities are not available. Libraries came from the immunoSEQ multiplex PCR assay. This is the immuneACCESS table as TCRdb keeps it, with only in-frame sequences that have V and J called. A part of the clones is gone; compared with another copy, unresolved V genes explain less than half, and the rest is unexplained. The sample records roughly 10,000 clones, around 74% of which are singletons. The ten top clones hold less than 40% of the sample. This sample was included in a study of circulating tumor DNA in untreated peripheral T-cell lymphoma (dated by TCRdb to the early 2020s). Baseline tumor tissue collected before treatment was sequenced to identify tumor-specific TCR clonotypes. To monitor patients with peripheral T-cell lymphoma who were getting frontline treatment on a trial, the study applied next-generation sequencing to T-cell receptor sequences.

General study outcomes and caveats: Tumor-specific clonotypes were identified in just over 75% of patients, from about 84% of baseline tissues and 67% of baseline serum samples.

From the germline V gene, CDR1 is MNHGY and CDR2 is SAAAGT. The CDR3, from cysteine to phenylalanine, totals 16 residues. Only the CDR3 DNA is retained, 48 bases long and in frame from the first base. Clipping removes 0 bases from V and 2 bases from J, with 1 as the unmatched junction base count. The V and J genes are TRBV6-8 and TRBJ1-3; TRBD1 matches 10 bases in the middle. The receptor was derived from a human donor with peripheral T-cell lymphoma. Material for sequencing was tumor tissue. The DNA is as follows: TGTGCCAGCAGTTACTCGGACAGGGGGGCTGGAAACACCATATATTTT. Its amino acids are CASSYSDRGAGNTIYF.